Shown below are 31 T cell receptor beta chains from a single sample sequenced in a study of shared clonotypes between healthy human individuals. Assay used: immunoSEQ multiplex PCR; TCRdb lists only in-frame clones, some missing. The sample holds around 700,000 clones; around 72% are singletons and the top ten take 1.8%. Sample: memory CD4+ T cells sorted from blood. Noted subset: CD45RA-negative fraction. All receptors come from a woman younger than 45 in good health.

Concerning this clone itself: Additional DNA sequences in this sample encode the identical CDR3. The CDR3 sequence is CASSPQGDTEAFF. For the CDR3, the DNA is TGTGCCAGCAGCCCGCAAGGAGACACTGAAGCTTTCTTT. The rearrangement uses TRBV7-2 and TRBJ1-1, with D hard to call. V was pared by 5 bases and J by 3 bases, with 10 bases between. Per the germline V gene, CDR1 is SGHTA and CDR2 is FQGNSA. This CDR3 comprises 13 residues.

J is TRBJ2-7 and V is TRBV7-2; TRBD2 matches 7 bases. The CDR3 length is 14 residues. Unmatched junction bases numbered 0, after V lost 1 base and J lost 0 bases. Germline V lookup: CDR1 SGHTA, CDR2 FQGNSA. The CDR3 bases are TGTGCCAGCAGCTTAGGCGGGGGCTCCTACGAGCAGTACTTC. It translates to CASSLGGGSYEQYF.

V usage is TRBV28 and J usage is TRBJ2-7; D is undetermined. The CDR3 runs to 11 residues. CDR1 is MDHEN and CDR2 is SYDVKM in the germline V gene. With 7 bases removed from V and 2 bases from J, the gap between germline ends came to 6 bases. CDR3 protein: CASMGTYEQYF. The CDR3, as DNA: TGTGCCAGCATGGGGACCTACGAGCAGTACTTC.

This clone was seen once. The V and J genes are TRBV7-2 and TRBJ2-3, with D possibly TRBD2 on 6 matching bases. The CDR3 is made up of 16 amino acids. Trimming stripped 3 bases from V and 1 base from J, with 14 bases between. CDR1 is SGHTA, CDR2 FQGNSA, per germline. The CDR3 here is CASSFGVGEGTDTQYF. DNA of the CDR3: TGTGCCAGCAGCTTTGGGGTCGGGGAGGGCACAGATACGCAGTATTTT.

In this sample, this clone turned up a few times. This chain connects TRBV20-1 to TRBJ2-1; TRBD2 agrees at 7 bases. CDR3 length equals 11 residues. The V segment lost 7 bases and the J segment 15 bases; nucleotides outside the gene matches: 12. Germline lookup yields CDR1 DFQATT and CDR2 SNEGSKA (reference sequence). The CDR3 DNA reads TGCAGTGAGTCCGGACTAGAGCTCCCGTTCTTC. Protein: CSESGLELPFF.

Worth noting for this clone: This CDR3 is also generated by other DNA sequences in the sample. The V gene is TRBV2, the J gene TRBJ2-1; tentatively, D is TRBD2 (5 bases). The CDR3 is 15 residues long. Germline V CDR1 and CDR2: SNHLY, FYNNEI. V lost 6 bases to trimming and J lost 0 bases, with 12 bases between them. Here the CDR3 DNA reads TGTGCCAGCAGCCAAAGCGGAAGCTCCTACAATGAGCAGTTCTTC. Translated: CASSQSGSSYNEQFF.

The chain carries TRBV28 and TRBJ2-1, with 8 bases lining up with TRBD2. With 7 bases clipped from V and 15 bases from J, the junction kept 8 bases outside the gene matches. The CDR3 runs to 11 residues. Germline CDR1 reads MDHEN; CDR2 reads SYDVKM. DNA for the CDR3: TGTGCCAGCACACGTAGCGGGACCAGGTTCTTC. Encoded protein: CASTRSGTRFF.

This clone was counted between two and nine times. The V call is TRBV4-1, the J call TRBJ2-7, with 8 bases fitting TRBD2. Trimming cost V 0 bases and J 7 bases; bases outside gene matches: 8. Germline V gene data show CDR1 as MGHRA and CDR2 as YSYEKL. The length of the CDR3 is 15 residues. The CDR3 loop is CASSQDRLALGEQYF. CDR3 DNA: TGCGCCAGCAGCCAAGATCGACTAGCGTTAGGGGAGCAGTACTTC.

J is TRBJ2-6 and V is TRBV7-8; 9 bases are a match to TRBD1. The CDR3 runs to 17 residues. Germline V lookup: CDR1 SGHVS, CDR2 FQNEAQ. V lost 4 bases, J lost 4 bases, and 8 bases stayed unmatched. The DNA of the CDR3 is TGTGCCAGCAGCTCACCGGGACAGGGTTCCGGGGCCAACGTCCTGACTTTC. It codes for CASSSPGQGSGANVLTF.

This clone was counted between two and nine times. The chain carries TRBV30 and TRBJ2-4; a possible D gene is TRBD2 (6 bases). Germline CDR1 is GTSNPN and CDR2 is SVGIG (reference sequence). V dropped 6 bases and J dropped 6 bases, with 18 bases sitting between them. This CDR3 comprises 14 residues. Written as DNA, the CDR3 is TGTGCCTGTACAAGCGGGCTCGTTGGAAACATTCAGTACTTC. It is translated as CACTSGLVGNIQYF.

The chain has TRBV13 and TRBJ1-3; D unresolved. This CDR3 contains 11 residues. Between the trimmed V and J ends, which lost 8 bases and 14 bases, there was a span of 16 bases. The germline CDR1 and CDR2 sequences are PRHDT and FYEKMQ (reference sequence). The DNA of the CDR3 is TGTGCCAGCGGCGGGAACTCCCTCTTATATTTT. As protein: CASGGNSLLYF.

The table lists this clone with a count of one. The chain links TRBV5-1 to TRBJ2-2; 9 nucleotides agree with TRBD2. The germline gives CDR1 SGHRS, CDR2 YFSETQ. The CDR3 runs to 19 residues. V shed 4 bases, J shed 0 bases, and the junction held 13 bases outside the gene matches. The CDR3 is CASSPVLGTSFSNTGELFF. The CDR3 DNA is TGCGCCAGCAGCCCCGTCTTGGGGACTAGCTTTTCGAACACCGGGGAGCTGTTTTTT. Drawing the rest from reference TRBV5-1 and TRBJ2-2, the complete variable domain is KAGVTQTPRYLIKTRGQQVTLSCSPISGHRSVSWYQQTPGQGLQFLFEYFSETQRNKGNFPGRFSGRQFSNSRSEMNVSTLELGDSALYLCASSPVLGTSFSNTGELFFGEGSRLTVL.

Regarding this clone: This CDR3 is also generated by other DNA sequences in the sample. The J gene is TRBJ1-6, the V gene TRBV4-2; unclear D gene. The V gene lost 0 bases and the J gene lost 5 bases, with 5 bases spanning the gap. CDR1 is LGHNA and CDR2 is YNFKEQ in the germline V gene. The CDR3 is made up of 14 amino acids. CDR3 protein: CASSQDLNNSPLHF. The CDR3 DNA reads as TGTGCCAGCAGCCAAGACCTGAATAATTCACCCCTCCACTTT.

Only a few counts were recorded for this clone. The chain's CDR3 is CASSFFGTGGHEQYF. The CDR3 DNA reads TGTGCCAGCAGTTTCTTCGGGACAGGAGGCCACGAGCAGTACTTC. The J gene is TRBJ2-7, the V gene TRBV27; 8 nucleotides agree with TRBD1. The CDR3 sequence is 15 residues long. Germline assignment: CDR1 MNHEY and CDR2 SMNVEV (reference sequence). The ends lost 3 bases at V and 5 bases at J; junction bases unmatched: 9.

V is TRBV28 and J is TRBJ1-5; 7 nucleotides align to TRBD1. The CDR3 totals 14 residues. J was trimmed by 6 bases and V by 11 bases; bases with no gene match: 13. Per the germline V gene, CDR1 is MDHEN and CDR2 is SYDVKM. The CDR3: CACGGRGRGQPQHF. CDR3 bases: TGTGCCTGTGGGGGAAGGGGGCGCGGTCAGCCCCAGCATTTT.

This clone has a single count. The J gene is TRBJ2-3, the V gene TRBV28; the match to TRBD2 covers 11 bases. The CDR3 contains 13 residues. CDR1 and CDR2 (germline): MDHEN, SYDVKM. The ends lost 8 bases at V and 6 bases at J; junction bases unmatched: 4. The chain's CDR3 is CASGTSGPDTQYF. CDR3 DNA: TGTGCCAGCGGGACTAGCGGCCCTGATACGCAGTATTTT.

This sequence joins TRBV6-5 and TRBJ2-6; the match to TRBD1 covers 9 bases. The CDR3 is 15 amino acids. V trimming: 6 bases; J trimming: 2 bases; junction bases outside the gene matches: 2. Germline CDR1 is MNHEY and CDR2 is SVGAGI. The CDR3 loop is CASRRTGAGANVLTF. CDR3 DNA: TGTGCCAGCAGGCGGACAGGGGCTGGGGCCAACGTCCTGACTTTC.

The CDR3 spells CASSEDSKASGKETQYF. The DNA of the CDR3 is TGTGCCAGCAGTGAAGACAGCAAGGCTAGCGGGAAGGAGACCCAGTACTTC. The rearrangement links TRBV25-1 to TRBJ2-5; 9 nucleotides align to TRBD2. Trimming at V came to 2 bases and at J to 5 bases, leaving 12 bases not matched to a gene. Germline CDR1 reads MGHDK; CDR2 reads SYGVNS. The CDR3 is made up of 17 amino acids.

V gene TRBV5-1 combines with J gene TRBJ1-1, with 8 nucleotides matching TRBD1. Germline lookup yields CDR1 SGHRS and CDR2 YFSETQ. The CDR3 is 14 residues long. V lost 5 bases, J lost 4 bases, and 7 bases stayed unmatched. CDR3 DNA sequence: TGCGCCAGCAGTATGGGGACAGGAGGCACTGAAGCTTTCTTT. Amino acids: CASSMGTGGTEAFF. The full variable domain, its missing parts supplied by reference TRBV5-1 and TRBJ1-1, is KAGVTQTPRYLIKTRGQQVTLSCSPISGHRSVSWYQQTPGQGLQFLFEYFSETQRNKGNFPGRFSGRQFSNSRSEMNVSTLELGDSALYLCASSMGTGGTEAFFGQGTRLTVV.

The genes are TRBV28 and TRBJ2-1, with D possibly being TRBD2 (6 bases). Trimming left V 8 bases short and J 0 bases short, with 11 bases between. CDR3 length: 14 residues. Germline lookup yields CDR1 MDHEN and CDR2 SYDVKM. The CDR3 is CASYAGSSYNEQFF. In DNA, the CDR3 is TGTGCCAGCTACGCGGGGAGCTCCTACAATGAGCAGTTCTTC.

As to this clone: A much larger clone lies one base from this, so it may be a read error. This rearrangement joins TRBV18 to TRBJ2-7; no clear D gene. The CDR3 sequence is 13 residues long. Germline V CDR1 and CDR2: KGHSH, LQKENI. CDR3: CASPPPKTQEQYF. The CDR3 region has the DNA TGTGCCAGCCCACCACCGAAGACACAAGAGCAGTACTTC. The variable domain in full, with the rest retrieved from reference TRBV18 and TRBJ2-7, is NAGVMQNPRHLVRRRGQEARLRCSPMKGHSHVYWYRQLPEEGLKFMVYLQKENIIDESGMPKERFSAEFPKEGPSILRIQQVVRGDSAAYFCASPPPKTQEQYFGPGTRLTVT.

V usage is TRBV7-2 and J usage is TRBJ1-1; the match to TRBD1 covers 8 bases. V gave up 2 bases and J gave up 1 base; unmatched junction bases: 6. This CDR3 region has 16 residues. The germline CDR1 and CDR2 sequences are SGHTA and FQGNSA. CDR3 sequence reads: CASSLTGTGWNTEAFF. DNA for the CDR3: TGTGCCAGCAGCTTAACAGGGACAGGTTGGAACACTGAAGCTTTCTTT.

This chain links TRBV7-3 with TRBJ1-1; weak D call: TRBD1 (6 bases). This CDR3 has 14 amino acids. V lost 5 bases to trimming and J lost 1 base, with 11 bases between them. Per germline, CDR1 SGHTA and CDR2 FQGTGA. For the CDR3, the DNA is TGTGCCAGCAGCGTAGGGGGGCAGAACACTGAAGCTTTCTTT. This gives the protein CASSVGGQNTEAFF.

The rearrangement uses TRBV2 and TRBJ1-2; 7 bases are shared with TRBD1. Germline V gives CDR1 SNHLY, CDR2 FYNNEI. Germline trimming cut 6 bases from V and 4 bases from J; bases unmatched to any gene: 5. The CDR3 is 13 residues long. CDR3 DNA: TGTGCCAGCAGACCGGGACAGCTCTATGGCTACACCTTC. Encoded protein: CASRPGQLYGYTF.

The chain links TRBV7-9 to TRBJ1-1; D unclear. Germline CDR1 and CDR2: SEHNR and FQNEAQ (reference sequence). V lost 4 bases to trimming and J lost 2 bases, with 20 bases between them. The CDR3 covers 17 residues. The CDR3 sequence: CASSSWMSLGRNTEAFF. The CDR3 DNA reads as TGTGCCAGCAGCTCATGGATGAGTCTGGGTCGTAACACTGAAGCTTTCTTT.

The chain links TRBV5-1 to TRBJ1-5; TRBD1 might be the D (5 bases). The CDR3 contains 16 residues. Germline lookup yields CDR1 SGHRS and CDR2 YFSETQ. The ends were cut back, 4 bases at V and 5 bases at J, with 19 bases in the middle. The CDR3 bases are TGCGCCAGCAGCCGACTAGATGTGGGGCTGGATCAGCCCCAGCATTTT. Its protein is CASSRLDVGLDQPQHF.

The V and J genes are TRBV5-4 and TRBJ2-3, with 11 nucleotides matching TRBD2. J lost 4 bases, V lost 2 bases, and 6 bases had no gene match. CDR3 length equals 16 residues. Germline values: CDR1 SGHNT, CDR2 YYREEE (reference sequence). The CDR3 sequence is CASSFGLAGFSDTQYF. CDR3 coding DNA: TGTGCCAGCAGCTTCGGACTAGCGGGTTTCTCAGATACGCAGTATTTT.

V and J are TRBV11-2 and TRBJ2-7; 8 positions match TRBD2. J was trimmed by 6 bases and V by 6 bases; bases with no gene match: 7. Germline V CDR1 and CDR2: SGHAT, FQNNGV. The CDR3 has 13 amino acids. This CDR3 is CASSPGGGLEQYF. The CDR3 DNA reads TGTGCCAGCAGTCCTGGCGGGGGGCTCGAGCAGTACTTC.

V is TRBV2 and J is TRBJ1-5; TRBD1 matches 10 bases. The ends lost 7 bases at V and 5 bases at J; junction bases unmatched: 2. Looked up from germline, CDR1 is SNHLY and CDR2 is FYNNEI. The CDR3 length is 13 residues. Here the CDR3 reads CASKGQGYQPQHF. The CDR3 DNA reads TGTGCCAGCAAGGGACAGGGGTATCAGCCCCAGCATTTT.

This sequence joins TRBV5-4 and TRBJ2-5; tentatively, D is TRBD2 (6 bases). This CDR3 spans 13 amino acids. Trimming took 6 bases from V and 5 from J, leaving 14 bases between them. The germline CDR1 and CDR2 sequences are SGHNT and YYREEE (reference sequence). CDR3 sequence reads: CASTREDRETQYF. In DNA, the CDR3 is TGTGCCAGCACTAGGGAGGATCGGGAGACCCAGTACTTC.

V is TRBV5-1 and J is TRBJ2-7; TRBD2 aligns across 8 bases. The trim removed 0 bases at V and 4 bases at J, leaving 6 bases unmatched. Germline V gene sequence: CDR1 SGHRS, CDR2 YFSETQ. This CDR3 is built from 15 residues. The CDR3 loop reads CASSLGAGVNYEQYF. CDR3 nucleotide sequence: TGCGCCAGCAGCTTGGGAGCGGGAGTCAATTACGAGCAGTACTTC.